The rows below give T cell receptor beta chains drawn from one sample of a study of cytomegalovirus exposure and HLA in healthy donors. TCRdb keeps only in-frame clones here, not all; method: immunoSEQ multiplex PCR. Altogether over 200,000 clones are present, 88% being singletons, with the ten largest covering 2.5% to 3.5%. Sequencing was carried out using PBMCs. These receptor sequences come from a young woman in good health and CMV-seronegative. Both conserved end residues are part of each CDR3. A D gene is named only where the DNA matches it firmly. A row's size may be missing; if present it is once, few, many or a size class.

V	size	D	J	DNA	CDR3
TRBV15	.	.	TRBJ2-3	TGTGCCACCAGCTCCCTAGAAGCGGGCGAGCGGAACACAGATACGCAGTATTTT	CATSSLEAGERNTDTQYF
TRBV7-7	.	.	TRBJ1-1	TGTGCTAGCAGCCCCTACCAGGGAATGAACACTGAAGCTTTCTTT	CASSPYQGMNTEAFF
TRBV27	.	TRBD1	TRBJ1-1	TGTGCCAGCAGAACCATGACAGGGGGATCGACTGAAGCTTTCTTT	CASRTMTGGSTEAFF
TRBV19	.	TRBD2	TRBJ2-3	TGTGCCAGCAAAACTAGCGGGACGGGCACAGATACGCAGTATTTT	CASKTSGTGTDTQYF
TRBV7-2	.	TRBD1	TRBJ1-1	TGTGCCAGCAGCTTTACGCCGACAGGGTCTGAAGCTTTCTTT	CASSFTPTGSEAFF
TRBV25-1	.	.	TRBJ2-1	TGTGCCAGCAGTGAACCCAAACTCAACAATGAGCAGTTCTTC	CASSEPKLNNEQFF
TRBV7-9	.	.	TRBJ2-1	TGTGCCAGCAGATCACTAGTCTACAATGAGCAGTTCTTC	CASRSLVYNEQFF
TRBV7-8	.	TRBD1	TRBJ1-5	TGTGCCAGCAGCATCTCAGGGGGACCCAATCAGCCCCAGCATTTT	CASSISGGPNQPQHF
TRBV6-5	.	.	TRBJ2-7	TGTGCCAGCAGTTATTCCGGGGAGCAGTACTTC	CASSYSGEQYF
TRBV2	.	TRBD1	TRBJ1-1	TGTGCCAGCAGTGCCAGGGGGCTCCTCCTTAGCACTGAAGCTTTCTTT	CASSARGLLLSTEAFF
TRBV5-1	.	TRBD1	TRBJ2-1	TGCGCCAGCACCCAGACAGGGGCCACAGGGAATGAGCAGTTCTTC	CASTQTGATGNEQFF
TRBV4-3	few	.	TRBJ1-1	TGCGCCAGCAGCCATCTGAGGGGGTCTTCTGAAGCTTTCTTT	CASSHLRGSSEAFF
TRBV7-8	medium-sized	TRBD1	TRBJ1-5	TGTGCCAGCAGCAAGGACAGGAGTTATCAGCCCCAGCATTTT	CASSKDRSYQPQHF
TRBV29-1	.	TRBD1	TRBJ1-2	TGCAGCGCAAAAGGGACAGGGCCGAACTATGGCTACACCTTC	CSAKGTGPNYGYTF
TRBV28	.	.	TRBJ2-1	TGTGCCAGCAGTCTCCTCTACAATGAGCAGTTCTTC	CASSLLYNEQFF
TRBV28	.	.	TRBJ2-6	TGTGCCAGCAGTGTCAAATACAGGGAATCTGGGGCCAACGTCCTGACTTTC	CASSVKYRESGANVLTF
TRBV5-8	.	.	TRBJ1-1	TGTGCCAGCGGAAGACTAGGGGTAACTGAAGCTTTCTTT	CASGRLGVTEAFF
TRBV28	.	TRBD2	TRBJ2-2	TGTGCCAGCAGTAGTCAAGCGGGACTTCGGACCGGGGAGCTGTTTTTT	CASSSQAGLRTGELFF
TRBV28	.	.	TRBJ1-5	TGTGCCAGCAGTTTTTACAGCAGGATATCTAGCAATCAGCCCCAGCATTTT	CASSFYSRISSNQPQHF
TRBV7-2	.	.	TRBJ1-1	TGTGCCAGCAGCTTAGCGCTTCCAGGGATGGGGAACACTGAAGCTTTCTTT	CASSLALPGMGNTEAFF
TRBV5-1	.	TRBD2	TRBJ2-5	TGCGCCAGCAGCTTGTCGGGTAGCGGGACTGAAGAGACCCAGTACTTC	CASSLSGSGTEETQYF
TRBV4-1	.	TRBD2	TRBJ2-3	TGCGCCAGCAGGAATTTAAGGGAGCGGGAGATACAGGATACGCAGTATTTT	CASRNLREREIQDTQYF
TRBV13	.	.	TRBJ2-1	TGTGCCAGCAGCTCCCTTGGAGGGGCCCCTTACAATGAGCAGTTCTTC	CASSSLGGAPYNEQFF
TRBV4-3	.	TRBD2	TRBJ2-5	TGCGCCAGCAGCCAATTTCCTAGCGGGATGCCAGAGACCCAGTACTTC	CASSQFPSGMPETQYF
TRBV28	.	.	TRBJ1-2	TGTGCCAGCAGGGACAGCTTAACTATGGGCTACACCTTC	CASRDSLTMGYTF
TRBV27	.	.	TRBJ2-7	TGTGCCAGCAGTAATCAGGGTTTCTACGAGCAGTACTTC	CASSNQGFYEQYF
TRBV27	.	TRBD2	TRBJ2-2	TGTGCCAGCACCTCTCCTAGCGGGGCCAACACCGGGGAGCTGTTTTTT	CASTSPSGANTGELFF
TRBV5-1	.	.	TRBJ1-4	TGCGCCAGCAGCTTGGCGTTGAGCGGCGCTAATGAAAAACTGTTTTTT	CASSLALSGANEKLFF
TRBV18	.	.	TRBJ2-7	TGTGCCAGCTCACCATTTACTACCAGTACCTACGAGCAGTACTTC	CASSPFTTSTYEQYF
TRBV6-5	.	TRBD1	TRBJ2-1	TGTGCCAGCAGGGACAGGGTCGTGGGTGAGCAGTTCTTC	CASRDRVVGEQFF
TRBV18	.	.	TRBJ2-1	TGTGCCAGCTCACAGACTAGAATCAATGAGCAGTTCTTC	CASSQTRINEQFF
TRBV29-1	.	.	TRBJ2-7	TGCAGCGTTAAAGTACCAGGCGAGATCTCCTACGCTCAGTACTTC	CSVKVPGEISYAQYF
TRBV5-1	.	.	TRBJ2-4	TGCGCCAGCAGCCCGACTGCCAAAGGTGGAAACATTCAGTACTTC	CASSPTAKGGNIQYF
TRBV7-2	.	TRBD2	TRBJ2-1	TGTGCCAGCAGTGAACTAGCGGGAGGGCCTAATGAGCAGTTCTTC	CASSELAGGPNEQFF
TRBV28	.	TRBD1	TRBJ2-7	TGTGCCAGCAGTACGCTCGGACAGGGCTACGAGCAGTACTTC	CASSTLGQGYEQYF
TRBV7-3	few	.	TRBJ1-1	TGTGCCAGCAGCGAAGGCCCCGGGACACCTTTCATGAACACTGAAGCTTTCTTT	CASSEGPGTPFMNTEAFF
TRBV7-9	.	.	TRBJ2-1	TGTGCCAGCAGCTACCCCGGGGCCTACAATGAGCAGTTCTTC	CASSYPGAYNEQFF
TRBV19	.	TRBD1	TRBJ1-2	TGTGCCAGTAGCTCCGGACAGGGAGGAGGCTACACCTTC	CASSSGQGGGYTF
TRBV30	.	.	TRBJ1-3	TGTGCCTGGAGTCTGAGCTCTGGAAACACCATATATTTT	CAWSLSSGNTIYF
TRBV13	.	.	TRBJ2-7	TGTGCCAGCAGTTACTCGCCTGTCCACTACGAGCAGTACTTC	CASSYSPVHYEQYF
TRBV13	.	.	TRBJ1-2	TGTGCCAGCAGCTTAAAGAGATTCACAGACTACACCTTC	CASSLKRFTDYTF
TRBV4-1	.	TRBD2	TRBJ2-7	TGCGCCAGCAGCCTACTAGCGGGCCTCTACGAGCAGTACTTC	CASSLLAGLYEQYF
TRBV5-1	.	TRBD1	TRBJ1-3	TGCGCCAGCAGCCCGCCGGGACAGGACTCTGGAAACACCATATATTTT	CASSPPGQDSGNTIYF
TRBV19	.	.	TRBJ2-5	TGTGCCAGTAGTATGAGGGCCGGAGGAGCCACCCAGTACTTC	CASSMRAGGATQYF
TRBV6-5	.	.	TRBJ2-1	TGTGCCAGCAGTACTTGGGGGGTAAATGAGCAGTTCTTC	CASSTWGVNEQFF
TRBV19	.	.	TRBJ1-4	TGTGCCAGTAGTAAACTTTTAGAGAATGAAAAACTGTTTTTT	CASSKLLENEKLFF
TRBV5-1	.	TRBD1	TRBJ2-2	TGCGCCAGCCGACAGGGGGCTTGGGAGCTGTTTTTT	CASRQGAWELFF
TRBV2	.	TRBD2	TRBJ2-7	TGTGCCAGCAGGGTTAGCGGGACCGAGCAGTACTTC	CASRVSGTEQYF
TRBV28	.	TRBD1	TRBJ1-2	TGTGCCAGCAGTCGAAGACAGGGGATTAACTATGGCTACACCTTC	CASSRRQGINYGYTF
TRBV5-1	.	.	TRBJ2-7	TGCGCCAGCAGCTTTGACAGAAGCCCCGAGCAGTACTTC	CASSFDRSPEQYF
TRBV28	.	TRBD1	TRBJ1-2	TGTGCCAGCAGTTATCGGACAGGGCGACCGTATGGCTACACCTTC	CASSYRTGRPYGYTF